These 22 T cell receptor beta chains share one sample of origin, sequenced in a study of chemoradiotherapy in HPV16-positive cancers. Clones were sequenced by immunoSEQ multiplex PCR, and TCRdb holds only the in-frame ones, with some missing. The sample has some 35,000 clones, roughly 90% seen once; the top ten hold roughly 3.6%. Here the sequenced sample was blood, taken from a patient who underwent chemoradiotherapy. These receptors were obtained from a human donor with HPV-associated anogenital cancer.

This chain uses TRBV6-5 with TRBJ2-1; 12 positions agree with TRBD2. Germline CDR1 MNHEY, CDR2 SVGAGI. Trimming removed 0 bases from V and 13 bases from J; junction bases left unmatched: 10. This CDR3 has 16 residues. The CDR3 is CASSYSIASGGANQFF. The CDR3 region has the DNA TGTGCCAGCAGTTACTCGATCGCTAGCGGGGGGGCTAATCAGTTCTTC.

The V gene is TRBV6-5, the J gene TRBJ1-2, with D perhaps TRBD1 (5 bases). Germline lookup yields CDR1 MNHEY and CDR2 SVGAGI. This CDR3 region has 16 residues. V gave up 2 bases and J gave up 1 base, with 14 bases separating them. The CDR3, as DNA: TGTGCCAGCAGTTACGGTGGCCGGGGGATTAACTATGGCTACACCTTC. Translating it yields CASSYGGRGINYGYTF.

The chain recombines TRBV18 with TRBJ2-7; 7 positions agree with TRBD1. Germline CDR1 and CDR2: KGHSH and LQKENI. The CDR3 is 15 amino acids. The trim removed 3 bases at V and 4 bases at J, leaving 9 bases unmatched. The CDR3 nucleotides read TGTGCCAGCTCACCTGATAGGGACAGACTTTACGAGCAGTACTTC. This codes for CASSPDRDRLYEQYF.

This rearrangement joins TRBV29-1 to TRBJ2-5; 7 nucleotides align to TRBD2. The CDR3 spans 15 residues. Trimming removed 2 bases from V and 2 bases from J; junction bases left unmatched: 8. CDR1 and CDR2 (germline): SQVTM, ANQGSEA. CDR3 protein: CSVETLGLDQETQYF. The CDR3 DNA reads TGCAGCGTTGAAACCTTAGGACTAGATCAAGAGACCCAGTACTTC.

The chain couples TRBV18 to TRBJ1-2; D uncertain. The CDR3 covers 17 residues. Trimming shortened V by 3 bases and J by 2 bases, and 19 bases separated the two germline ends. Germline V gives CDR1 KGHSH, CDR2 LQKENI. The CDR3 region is CASSPNHRGRGNYGYTF. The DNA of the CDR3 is TGTGCCAGCTCACCTAACCACCGGGGTCGAGGGAACTATGGCTACACCTTC. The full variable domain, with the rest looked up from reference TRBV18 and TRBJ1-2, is NAGVMQNPRHLVRRRGQEARLRCSPMKGHSHVYWYRQLPEEGLKFMVYLQKENIIDESGMPKERFSAEFPKEGPSILRIQQVVRGDSAAYFCASSPNHRGRGNYGYTFGSGTRLTVV.

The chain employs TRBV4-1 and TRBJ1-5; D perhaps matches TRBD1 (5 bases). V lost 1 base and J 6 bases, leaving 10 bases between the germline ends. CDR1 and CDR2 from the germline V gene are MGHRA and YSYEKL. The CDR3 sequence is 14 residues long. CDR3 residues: CASSQAGRGQPQHF. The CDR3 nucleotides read TGCGCCAGCAGCCAAGCAGGGAGGGGTCAGCCCCAGCATTTT.

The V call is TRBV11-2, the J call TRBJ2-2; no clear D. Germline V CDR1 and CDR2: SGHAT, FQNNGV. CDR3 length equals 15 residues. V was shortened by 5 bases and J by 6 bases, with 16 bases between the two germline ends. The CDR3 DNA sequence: TGTGCCAGCAGCCCGCTGATCCGTATGGCCGGGGAGCTGTTTTTT. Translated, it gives CASSPLIRMAGELFF. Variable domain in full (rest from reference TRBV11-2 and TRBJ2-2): EAGVAQSPRYKIIEKRQSVAFWCNPISGHATLYWYQQILGQGPKLLIQFQNNGVVDDSQLPKDRFSAERLKGVDSTLKIQPAKLEDSAVYLCASSPLIRMAGELFFGEGSRLTVL.

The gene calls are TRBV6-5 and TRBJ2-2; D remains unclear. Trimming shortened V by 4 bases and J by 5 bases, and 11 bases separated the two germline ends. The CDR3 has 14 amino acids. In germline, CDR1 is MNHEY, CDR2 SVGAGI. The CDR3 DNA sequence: TGTGCCAGCAGTTCCCTAGGGCCGACCGGGGAGCTGTTTTTT. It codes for CASSSLGPTGELFF.

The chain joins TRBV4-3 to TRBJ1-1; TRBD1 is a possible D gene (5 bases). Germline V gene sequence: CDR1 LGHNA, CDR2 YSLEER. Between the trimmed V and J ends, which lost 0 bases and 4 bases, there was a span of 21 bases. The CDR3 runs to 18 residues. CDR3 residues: CASSQDLSYGGRSTEAFF. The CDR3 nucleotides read TGCGCCAGCAGCCAAGATCTTAGCTACGGGGGGAGGAGCACTGAAGCTTTCTTT.

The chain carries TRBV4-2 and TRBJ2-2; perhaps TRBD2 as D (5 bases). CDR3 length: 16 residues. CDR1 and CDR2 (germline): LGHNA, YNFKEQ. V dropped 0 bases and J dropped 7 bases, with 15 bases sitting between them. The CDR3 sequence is CASSQDEASMVGELFF. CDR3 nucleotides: TGTGCCAGCAGCCAAGACGAGGCTAGCATGGTCGGGGAGCTGTTTTTT.

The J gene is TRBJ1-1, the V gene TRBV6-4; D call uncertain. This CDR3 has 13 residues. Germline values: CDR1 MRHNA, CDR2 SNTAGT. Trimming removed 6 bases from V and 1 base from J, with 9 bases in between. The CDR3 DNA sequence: TGTGCCAGCAGCTTACAGAGGAACACTGAAGCTTTCTTT. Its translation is CASSLQRNTEAFF.

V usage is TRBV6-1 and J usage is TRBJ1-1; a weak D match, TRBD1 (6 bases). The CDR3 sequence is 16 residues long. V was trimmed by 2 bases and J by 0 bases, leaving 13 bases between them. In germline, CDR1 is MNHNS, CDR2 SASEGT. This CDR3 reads CASSEPRQEMNTEAFF. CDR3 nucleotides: TGTGCCAGCAGTGAACCGCGACAGGAGATGAACACTGAAGCTTTCTTT.

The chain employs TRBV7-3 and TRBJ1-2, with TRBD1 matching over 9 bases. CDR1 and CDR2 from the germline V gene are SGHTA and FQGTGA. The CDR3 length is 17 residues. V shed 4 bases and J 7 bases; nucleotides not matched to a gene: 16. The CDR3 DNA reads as TGTGCCAGCAGCTCAAGCCCCGGGACAGGGCAGGACGGTGGCTACACCTTC. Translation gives CASSSSPGTGQDGGYTF.

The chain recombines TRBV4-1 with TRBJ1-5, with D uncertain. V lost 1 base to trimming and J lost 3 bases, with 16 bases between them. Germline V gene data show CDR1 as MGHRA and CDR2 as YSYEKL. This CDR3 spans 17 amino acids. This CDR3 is CASSQVMTQKSNQPQHF. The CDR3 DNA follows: TGCGCCAGCAGCCAAGTGATGACGCAAAAATCCAATCAGCCCCAGCATTTT.

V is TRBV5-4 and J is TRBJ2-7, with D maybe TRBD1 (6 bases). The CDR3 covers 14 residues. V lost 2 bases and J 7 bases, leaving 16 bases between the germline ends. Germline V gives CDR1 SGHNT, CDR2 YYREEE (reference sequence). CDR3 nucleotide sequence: TGTGCCAGCAGCTTTCTTGGGGGCGGTGGTGAGCAGTACTTC. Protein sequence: CASSFLGGGGEQYF.

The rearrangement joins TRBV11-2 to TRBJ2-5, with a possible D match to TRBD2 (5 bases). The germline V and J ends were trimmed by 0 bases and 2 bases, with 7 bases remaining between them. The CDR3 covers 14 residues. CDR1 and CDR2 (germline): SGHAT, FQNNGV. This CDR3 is CASSLDRGQETQYF. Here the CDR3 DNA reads TGTGCCAGCAGCTTAGATCGGGGACAAGAGACCCAGTACTTC.

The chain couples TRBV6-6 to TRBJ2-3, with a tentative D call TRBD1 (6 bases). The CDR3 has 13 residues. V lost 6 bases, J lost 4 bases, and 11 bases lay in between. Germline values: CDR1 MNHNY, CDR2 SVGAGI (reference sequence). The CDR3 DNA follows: TGTGCCAGCAGAACCAACAGGGCAGATACGCAGTATTTT. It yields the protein CASRTNRADTQYF.

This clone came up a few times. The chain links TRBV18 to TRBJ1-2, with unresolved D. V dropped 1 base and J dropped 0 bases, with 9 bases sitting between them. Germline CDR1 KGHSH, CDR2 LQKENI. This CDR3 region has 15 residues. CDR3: CASSPRELSNYGYTF. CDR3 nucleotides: TGTGCCAGCTCACCACGCGAGCTCTCTAACTATGGCTACACCTTC.

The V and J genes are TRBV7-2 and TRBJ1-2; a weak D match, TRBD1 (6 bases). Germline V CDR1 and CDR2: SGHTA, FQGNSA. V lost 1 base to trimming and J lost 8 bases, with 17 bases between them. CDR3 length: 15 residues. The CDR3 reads CASSLVFRGGSGYTF. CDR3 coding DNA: TGTGCCAGCAGCTTAGTGTTCCGTGGGGGCAGCGGCTACACCTTC.

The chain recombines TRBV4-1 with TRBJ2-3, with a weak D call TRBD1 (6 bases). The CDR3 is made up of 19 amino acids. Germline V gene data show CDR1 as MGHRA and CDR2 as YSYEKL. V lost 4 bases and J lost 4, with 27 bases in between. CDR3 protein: CASSPLPLTGLPNPDTQYF. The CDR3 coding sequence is TGCGCCAGCAGCCCCCTACCCCTAACAGGGTTACCCAACCCAGATACGCAGTATTTT.

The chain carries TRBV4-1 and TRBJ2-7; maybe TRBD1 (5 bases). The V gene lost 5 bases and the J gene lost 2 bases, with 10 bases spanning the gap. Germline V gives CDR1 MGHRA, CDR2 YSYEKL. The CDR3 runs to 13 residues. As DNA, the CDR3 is TGCGCCAGCAGCACGACAGTCCCCTACGAGCAGTACTTC. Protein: CASSTTVPYEQYF.

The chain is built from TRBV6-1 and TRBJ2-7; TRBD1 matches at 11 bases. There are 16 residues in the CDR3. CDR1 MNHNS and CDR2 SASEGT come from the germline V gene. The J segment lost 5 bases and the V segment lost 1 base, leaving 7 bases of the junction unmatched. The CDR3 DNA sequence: TGTGCCAGCAGTGAAGATTCCGGGACAGGGGGGGACGAGCAGTACTTC. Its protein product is CASSEDSGTGGDEQYF.